What follows are 19 T cell receptor beta chains derived from one specimen sequenced in a study of blood T cell repertoires in COVID-19 (dated by TCRdb to the early 2020s). Receptor amplification or capture employed the immunoSEQ multiplex PCR assay. As stored in TCRdb, this immuneACCESS dataset retains in-frame rearrangements with V and J assigned. A fraction of the clones does not appear; measured against another copy, unresolved V genes explain less than half of the discrepancy, and the remainder lacks a known reason. Counted in this sample were approximately 110,000 clones; 65% to 80% of them appeared once. Around 0.9% of the sample goes to the ten largest clones. Sequencing was done on a sample of peripheral blood. The source of these receptors is a human donor with acute or convalescent COVID-19. The donor label of this sample is uncertain.

V gene TRBV2 combines with J gene TRBJ1-1; 9 bases agree with TRBD1. The V and J ends lost 8 bases and 1 base, in that order; junction bases with no gene match: 11. The germline V gene encodes CDR1 SNHLY and CDR2 FYNNEI. The CDR3 has 16 residues. CDR3 in amino acids: CASGLQGADENTEAFF. CDR3 DNA: TGTGCCAGCGGCCTACAGGGGGCTGACGAGAACACTGAAGCTTTCTTT.

The chain is built from TRBV11-2 and TRBJ2-5; D might be TRBD2 (7 bases). There are 17 residues in the CDR3. Trimming took off 5 bases at V and 5 bases at J, with 24 bases between the two ends. In germline, CDR1 is SGHAT, CDR2 FQNNGV. In DNA form, the CDR3 reads TGTGCCAGCAGCCAATACCTTGGAGGGGGGGAAGGGGAGACCCAGTACTTC. It is translated as CASSQYLGGGEGETQYF.

J is TRBJ2-5 and V is TRBV6-1, with 13 bases identical to TRBD2. V shed 6 bases and J 1 base; nucleotides not matched to a gene: 5. This CDR3 region has 16 residues. The germline V gene has CDR1 MNHNS and CDR2 SASEGT. CDR3 residues: CASSETSGGGQETQYF. CDR3 DNA sequence: TGTGCCAGCAGCGAAACTAGCGGGGGGGGCCAAGAGACCCAGTACTTC.

This clone was found many times. The V gene is TRBV7-2, the J gene TRBJ1-5; the D is unclear. The CDR3 has 13 amino acids. From germline, CDR1 is SGHTA and CDR2 FQGNSA. V gave up 5 bases and J gave up 7 bases, with 12 bases separating them. The CDR3 loop is CASSPGIWQPQHF. The DNA for the CDR3 is TGTGCCAGCAGCCCAGGAATTTGGCAGCCCCAGCATTTT.

This clone appeared once. The rearrangement joins TRBV2 to TRBJ2-1, with 11 positions matching TRBD2. Per germline, CDR1 SNHLY and CDR2 FYNNEI. The trim removed 5 bases at V and 4 bases at J, leaving 7 bases unmatched. The CDR3 sequence is 16 residues long. The CDR3 region has the DNA TGTGCCAGCAGTCGACCGGGACTAGCGGTGTACAATGAGCAGTTCTTC. Protein sequence: CASSRPGLAVYNEQFF.

This clone has only a few counts. The chain carries TRBV29-1 and TRBJ1-2; D perhaps matches TRBD1 (6 bases). CDR1 SQVTM and CDR2 ANQGSEA come from the germline V gene. V was cut by 4 bases and J by 3 bases, with 9 bases left in between. CDR3 size: 12 residues. CDR3 nucleotides: TGCAGCGTTGTGGGGGCGGACTATGGCTACACCTTC. It translates to CSVVGADYGYTF.

The gene calls are TRBV25-1 and TRBJ2-5, with D possibly being TRBD2 (5 bases). V was trimmed by 3 bases and J by 4 bases, leaving 18 bases between them. Germline loops: CDR1 MGHDK, CDR2 SYGVNS. The CDR3 has 16 amino acids. CDR3 residues: CASSDRTQDRGETQYF. The CDR3 DNA reads TGTGCCAGCAGTGATCGGACGCAGGACCGGGGAGAGACCCAGTACTTC.

The chain carries TRBV24-1 and TRBJ1-4; TRBD1 aligns across 12 bases. V gave up 2 bases and J gave up 3 bases; unmatched junction bases: 6. Germline loops: CDR1 KGHDR, CDR2 SFDVKD. This CDR3 region has 18 residues. In nucleotides, the CDR3 is TGTGCCACCAGTGATTCGGGACAGGGGGCGCGTCCTAATGAAAAACTGTTTTTT. Its protein product is CATSDSGQGARPNEKLFF.

The chain uses TRBV27 and TRBJ2-1; 8 nucleotides line up with TRBD2. Germline V gene data show CDR1 as MNHEY and CDR2 as SMNVEV (reference sequence). V shed 5 bases, J shed 4 bases, and the junction held 10 bases outside the gene matches. CDR3 size: 16 residues. The DNA for the CDR3 is TGTGCCAGCAGTGACACCGGGACTAGGGTTTACAATGAGCAGTTCTTC. This sequence encodes CASSDTGTRVYNEQFF.

V usage is TRBV11-2 and J usage is TRBJ1-3; TRBD1 matches at 9 bases. The CDR3 extends over 17 amino acids. V shed 5 bases, J shed 2 bases, and the junction held 10 bases outside the gene matches. Germline V gene lookup returns CDR1 SGHAT and CDR2 FQNNGV. CDR3 in amino acids: CASSRLTGTGPGNTIYF. CDR3 in DNA: TGTGCCAGCAGCCGTCTAACCGGGACAGGGCCTGGAAACACCATATATTTT.

DNA of the CDR3: TGTGCCAGCTCACCAATGGCCGCCCGCCAATTTGGCACAGATACGCAGTATTTT. This codes for CASSPMAARQFGTDTQYF. This chain links TRBV18 with TRBJ2-3; D is uncertain. V was clipped by 2 bases and J by 1 base, with 19 bases between them. The CDR3 is made up of 18 amino acids. The germline V gene has CDR1 KGHSH and CDR2 LQKENI. The variable domain in full, with the rest retrieved from reference TRBV18 and TRBJ2-3, is NAGVMQNPRHLVRRRGQEARLRCSPMKGHSHVYWYRQLPEEGLKFMVYLQKENIIDESGMPKERFSAEFPKEGPSILRIQQVVRGDSAAYFCASSPMAARQFGTDTQYFGPGTRLTVL.

This clone was counted once. This chain uses TRBV5-1 with TRBJ1-2; the D is unclear. CDR1 is SGHRS and CDR2 is YFSETQ in the germline V gene. With 5 bases removed from V and 7 bases from J, the gap between germline ends came to 18 bases. This CDR3 has 14 amino acids. The CDR3 bases are TGCGCCAGCAGGTTTGGGGTAGAGGAGGTTGGCTACACCTTC. This sequence encodes CASRFGVEEVGYTF.

This clone was recorded a few times. The genes are TRBV6-6 and TRBJ1-2, with TRBD1 matching over 10 bases. This CDR3 contains 15 residues. V was clipped by 6 bases and J by 4 bases; unmatched bases: 8. Germline V gene data show CDR1 as MNHNY and CDR2 as SVGAGI (reference sequence). CDR3 in amino acids: CASRSSGTGVYGYTF. CDR3 sequence (DNA): TGTGCCAGCAGGTCCTCCGGGACAGGGGTCTATGGCTACACCTTC.

The chain links TRBV7-2 to TRBJ1-1, with D tentatively TRBD1 (6 bases). CDR1 SGHTA and CDR2 FQGNSA come from the germline V gene. V was shortened by 5 bases and J by 0 bases, with 10 bases between the two germline ends. This CDR3 spans 14 amino acids. The CDR3 protein is CASSGGPMNTEAFF. CDR3 bases: TGTGCCAGCAGCGGGGGCCCCATGAACACTGAAGCTTTCTTT.

This chain uses TRBV6-5 with TRBJ2-5; TRBD1 matches at 7 bases. Germline V CDR1 and CDR2: MNHEY, SVGAGI. V shed 7 bases and J 2 bases; nucleotides not matched to a gene: 7. CDR3 size: 14 residues. The DNA of the CDR3 is TGTGCCAGCACCCTAAGCAGGGGGCAAGAGACCCAGTACTTC. Translated, it gives CASTLSRGQETQYF.

The rearrangement joins TRBV7-2 to TRBJ2-5, with 10 nucleotides matching TRBD2. J lost 5 bases, V lost 0 bases, and 3 bases had no gene match. CDR1 and CDR2 from the germline V gene are SGHTA and FQGNSA. This CDR3 contains 15 residues. The CDR3 coding sequence is TGTGCCAGCAGCTTAGCAAGCGGGGGGGGCGAGACCCAGTACTTC. Amino acids: CASSLASGGGETQYF.

This chain joins TRBV15 and TRBJ2-1; perhaps TRBD1 as D (6 bases). V gave up 0 bases and J gave up 10 bases, with 16 bases separating them. CDR3 length: 15 residues. Per the germline V gene, CDR1 is LNHNV and CDR2 is YYDKDF (reference sequence). The CDR3 sequence: CATSRDDRWLAEQFF. The CDR3 DNA reads TGTGCCACCAGCAGAGATGACAGGTGGTTAGCGGAGCAGTTCTTC.

V usage is TRBV7-8 and J usage is TRBJ1-2; possibly TRBD1 for D (5 bases). The V and J ends lost 5 bases and 4 bases respectively, with 11 bases between them. Germline values: CDR1 SGHVS, CDR2 FQNEAQ. The CDR3 runs 13 residues. DNA of the CDR3: TGTGCCAGCAGCCCGGGGGGGGGCTATGGCTACACCTTC. Amino acid sequence: CASSPGGGYGYTF.

The chain joins TRBV19 to TRBJ1-5, with D possibly matching TRBD1 (6 bases). The germline CDR1 and CDR2 sequences are LNHDA and SQIVND (reference sequence). Trimming pared 7 bases from V and 6 bases from J, leaving 13 bases between. The length of the CDR3 is 13 residues. The CDR3 bases are TGTGCCAGTACCCAATTCAGGGGTCAGCCCCAGCATTTT. Its protein is CASTQFRGQPQHF.